The T cell receptor beta chain under discussion was sequenced for a study of neurological immune-mediated disorders. Many counts were recorded for this clonotype. The sample's time point: longitudinal time-point 1 (baseline). The length of the CDR3 is 15 residues. CDR1 is SNHLY and CDR2 is FYNNEI in the germline V gene. The V and J ends lost 4 bases and 0 bases respectively, with 11 bases between them. MiXCR, applied by TCRdb to the 5' RACE reads, yields one record per CDR3 protein. The table includes tens of thousands of distinct CDR3 sequences, 10% to 13% detected once. This rearrangement joins TRBV2 to TRBJ2-3; D unclear. What was sequenced was PBMCs. This clonotype was obtained from a man between 25 and 39 years old in good health. The CDR3 loop is CASSASRASTDTQYF. DNA of the CDR3: TGTGCCAGCAGTGCTTCTAGGGCCAGCACAGATACGCAGTATTTT.